Listed below are T cell receptor beta chains from one sample, sequenced in a study of blood T cells in healthy people across ages. Each CDR3 protein is one row after TCRdb ran MiXCR on the 5' RACE reads. The sample includes around 670,000 distinct CDR3 sequences, approximately 30% of them seen just once. Sequencing was carried out using blood. The origin of the receptors is an elderly woman in good health. The CDR3 runs from the conserved cysteine through the conserved F or W. D genes are given only for firm matches. Some rows have no size entry. The others give once, few or many, or a class for an expanded clone.

J | V | length | size | D | DNA | CDR3
TRBJ1-2 | TRBV11-1 | 15 | many | TRBD1 | TGTGCCAGCAGCTTAGAGGGACAGGGCTCCTATGGCTACACCTTC | CASSLEGQGSYGYTF
TRBJ2-5 | TRBV29-1 | 12 | many | TRBD2 | TGCAGCTTATTAGCGGGGGGAGAGACCCAGTACTTC | CSLLAGGETQYF
TRBJ2-1 | TRBV6-6 | 16 | many | . | TGTGCCAGCAGTTACTCCAGGGGCCTACTGCCAATCGAGCAGTTCTTC | CASSYSRGLLPIEQFF
TRBJ2-5 | TRBV20-1 | 13 | many | . | TGCAGTGCTCCTGCCCTGCCCAGCGAGACCCAGTACTTC | CSAPALPSETQYF
TRBJ1-2 | TRBV7-9 | 17 | many | . | TGTGCCAGCACCAAACGCAGCCCCCAGGCGATACGATATGGCTACACCTTC | CASTKRSPQAIRYGYTF
TRBJ2-7 | TRBV15 | 14 | few | . | TGTGCCACCAGCAGAGATCGGGGAAACAATGAGCAGTACTTC | CATSRDRGNNEQYF
TRBJ1-6 | TRBV15 | 13 | few | . | TGTGCCACCAGCGACGGGACGTTTGATCCCCTCCACTTT | CATSDGTFDPLHF
TRBJ1-2 | TRBV5-1 | 15 | many | . | TGCGCCAGCAGCTTGGGGGGCGCCTATTATCATGGCTACACCTTC | CASSLGGAYYHGYTF
TRBJ2-7 | TRBV7-9 | 13 | many | . | TGTGCCAGCAGCCACCTAGGCGGCGGCGAGCAGTACTTC | CASSHLGGGEQYF
TRBJ2-5 | TRBV6-2/TRBV6-3 | 15 | . | . | TGTGCCAGCAGTTACTCGATAGGCGGTGGTGAGACCCAGTACTTC | CASSYSIGGGETQYF
TRBJ1-5 | TRBV2 | 14 | . | . | TGTGTCAGCCGCAGCAGTAATAGCAATCAGCCCCAGCATTTT | CVSRSSNSNQPQHF
TRBJ2-7 | TRBV3-1 | 16 | . | . | TGTGCCAGCAGCCAATTGACGGGGCAGGACTCCTACGAGCAGTACTTC | CASSQLTGQDSYEQYF
TRBJ1-5 | TRBV20-1 | 13 | few | . | TGCAGTGCTAGAGAAGACGAATATCAGCCCCAGCATTTT | CSAREDEYQPQHF
TRBJ2-2 | TRBV20-1 | 14 | . | . | TGCAGTGCTAGTTCGGTTCTGAACACCGAGGAGCTGTTTTTT | CSASSVLNTEELFF
TRBJ1-1 | TRBV7-2 | 15 | . | . | TGTGCCAGCAGCTCCCCGGGGAGGGGAGGCACTGAAGCTTTCTTT | CASSSPGRGGTEAFF
TRBJ2-6 | TRBV12-3/TRBV12-4 | 16 | many | . | TGTGCCAGCACCGGGACTTTGGCTTCTGGGGCCAACGTCCTGACTTTC | CASTGTLASGANVLTF
TRBJ2-2 | TRBV28 | 16 | . | TRBD1 | TGTGCCAGCAGTGACGGACAGGGTTGGGACACCGGGGAGCTGTTTTTT | CASSDGQGWDTGELFF
TRBJ2-1 | TRBV5-4 | 13 | . | . | TGTGCCAGCAGCTTGGTTACCGTAGATGAGCAGTTCTTC | CASSLVTVDEQFF
TRBJ2-7 | TRBV6-2/TRBV6-3 | 13 | many | . | TGTGCCAGCAGGCGGGGCGGATCCTACGAGCAGTACTTC | CASRRGGSYEQYF
TRBJ2-7 | TRBV27 | 16 | many | TRBD1 | TGTGCCAGCAGTTTATACGGACAGGGGAGCTCCTACGAGCAGTACTTC | CASSLYGQGSSYEQYF
TRBJ1-1 | TRBV20-1 | 15 | . | . | TGCAGTGCTAGAGCTCCTGGGGGGGCTGGAACTGAAGCTTTCTTT | CSARAPGGAGTEAFF
TRBJ1-5 | TRBV29-1 | 12 | many | . | TGCAGCGTAGGGCGCGCGAATCAGCCCCAGCATTTT | CSVGRANQPQHF
TRBJ2-1 | TRBV12-3/TRBV12-4 | 14 | . | . | TGTGCCAGCAGCTTTAAAGAACAGTACAATGAGCAGTTCTTC | CASSFKEQYNEQFF
TRBJ1-1 | TRBV6-6 | 14 | . | . | TGTGCCAGCAGTTACGGGACGACGGGGGGTGAAGCTTTCTTT | CASSYGTTGGEAFF
TRBJ1-2 | TRBV27 | 15 | once | TRBD1 | TGTGCCAGCAGGCCCAGCGGGACAGTAGTCTATGGCTACACCTTC | CASRPSGTVVYGYTF
TRBJ2-5 | TRBV7-2 | 16 | many | . | TGTGCCAGCAGCCGAGGGTCTACAGGGATTCAAGAGACCCAGTACTTC | CASSRGSTGIQETQYF
TRBJ2-5 | TRBV15 | 12 | many | . | TGTGCCACCAGCAGAGGTAGAGAGACCCAGTACTTC | CATSRGRETQYF
TRBJ1-5 | TRBV6-5 | 12 | few | . | TGTGCCAGCAGCATACTCGGGCAGCCCCAGCATTTT | CASSILGQPQHF
TRBJ1-3 | TRBV6-5 | 16 | . | TRBD1 | TGTGCCAGCCGTACACTACAGGGGGGTTCCAGAAACACCATATATTTT | CASRTLQGGSRNTIYF
TRBJ1-1 | TRBV7-9 | 13 | . | . | TGTGCCAGCAGCATGGACACTAACACTGAAGCTTTCTTT | CASSMDTNTEAFF
TRBJ2-5 | TRBV12-5 | 16 | many | TRBD2 | TGTGCTAGTGGTTTGTCAACTAGCGGGGGGGAAGAGACCCAGTACTTC | CASGLSTSGGEETQYF
TRBJ2-3 | TRBV3-1 | 16 | many | . | TGTGCCAGCAGCCAAGATCAAGGGGGTCGCACAGATACGCAGTATTTT | CASSQDQGGRTDTQYF
TRBJ2-7 | TRBV7-6 | 15 | many | . | TGTGCCAGCAGCTTAGCGGAAGGGGCGTCCTACGAGCAGTACTTC | CASSLAEGASYEQYF
TRBJ2-7 | TRBV20-1 | 15 | many | TRBD1 | TGCAGTGCTAGTTCGGACAGGACGAGCTCCTACGAGCAGTACTTC | CSASSDRTSSYEQYF
TRBJ2-1 | TRBV19 | 16 | few | . | TGTGCCAGTAGTATAATCACAGGGATGACGGGTAATGAGCAGTTCTTC | CASSIITGMTGNEQFF
TRBJ2-1 | TRBV29-1 | 15 | medium-sized | TRBD1 | TGCAGCGCTTTTACAGGGGTTAGTTCTTCAGGTGAGCAGTTCTTC | CSAFTGVSSSGEQFF
TRBJ2-5 | TRBV11-2 | 16 | many | . | TGTGCCAGCAGCTTAGAGGGGTATGGGGGGCCTGAGACCCAGTACTTC | CASSLEGYGGPETQYF
TRBJ2-7 | TRBV28 | 13 | many | . | TGCGCCAGCAGCTTGGGGGTCCCCTACGAGCAGTACTTC | CASSLGVPYEQYF
TRBJ2-2 | TRBV6-4 | 13 | few | . | TGTGCCAGCAGTGACAGGGACACCGGGGAGCTGTTTTTT | CASSDRDTGELFF
TRBJ2-5 | TRBV3-1 | 13 | . | . | TGTGCCGGCAGCCAAGATCCAGGGGAGACCCAGTACTTC | CAGSQDPGETQYF
TRBJ2-1 | TRBV25-1 | 15 | . | . | TGTGCCAGCAGTGAATACCGGACCTTAAGCAATGAGCAGTTCTTC | CASSEYRTLSNEQFF
TRBJ2-4 | TRBV6-6 | 13 | . | . | TGTGCCACCAAGGACAGTTCTTTCTACGAGCGGTACTTC | CATKDSSFYERYF
TRBJ2-7 | TRBV29-1 | 14 | many | TRBD1 | TGCAGCGTTGGATCCCTCCAGGGGGTCTACGAGCAGTACTTC | CSVGSLQGVYEQYF
TRBJ1-6 | TRBV14 | 14 | many | . | TGTGCCAGCAGCCAAGTTGAAGTAGCCTCACCCCTCCACTTT | CASSQVEVASPLHF
TRBJ2-5 | TRBV4-1 | 15 | many | . | TGCGCCAGCAGCCAAGCCCGGGGCCTCCAAGAGACCCAGTACTTC | CASSQARGLQETQYF
TRBJ2-1 | TRBV4-2 | 18 | many | . | TGTGCCAGCAGCCAAGAGTTCCCTAGCGCGTACTCCTACAATGAGCAGTTCTTC | CASSQEFPSAYSYNEQFF
TRBJ2-1 | TRBV6-6 | 14 | many | . | TGTGCCAGCACTCCGCAGAGCTCCTACAATGAGCAGTTCTTC | CASTPQSSYNEQFF
TRBJ1-3 | TRBV7-3 | 14 | . | . | TGTGCCAGCAGCTTAAGGGGAGCCGGAAACACCATATATTTT | CASSLRGAGNTIYF
TRBJ1-5 | TRBV6-6 | 12 | few | . | TGTGCCAGCCAGGAGGGCAATCAGCCCCAGCATTTT | CASQEGNQPQHF
TRBJ2-4 | TRBV27 | 17 | many | . | TGTGCCAGCAGTTCCCGGGAGGACGGACAGCGAAAAAACATTCAGTACTTC | CASSSREDGQRKNIQYF
TRBJ1-1 | TRBV9 | 15 | . | . | TGTGCCAGCAGCCCCGAAAAGGGGAAGGGAACTGAAGCTTTCTTT | CASSPEKGKGTEAFF
TRBJ1-5 | TRBV27 | 13 | many | . | TGTGCCAGCAGTTTTAGAAGCAATCAGCCCCAGCATTTT | CASSFRSNQPQHF
TRBJ1-1 | TRBV5-1 | 14 | many | TRBD1 | TGCGCCAGCAGCCGGGACAGGCGAAACACTGAAGCTTTCTTT | CASSRDRRNTEAFF
TRBJ2-3 | TRBV3-1 | 14 | many | . | TGTGCCAGCAGCCAAGATCACGGCACAGATACGCAGTATTTT | CASSQDHGTDTQYF
TRBJ2-3 | TRBV5-1 | 12 | many | . | TGCGCCAGCAGCTCGGAAGGGTATACGCAGTATTTT | CASSSEGYTQYF
TRBJ1-2 | TRBV10-3 | 16 | many | . | TGTGCCATCAGTGTAATCCGGGACCTCAAAAGTGGTGGCTACACCTTC | CAISVIRDLKSGGYTF
TRBJ2-1 | TRBV20-1 | 16 | many | TRBD1 | TGCAGTGCTAGCGACCCCGGGGACAGGGGCCTAAATGAGCAGTTCTTC | CSASDPGDRGLNEQFF